Each of the 29 T cell receptor beta chains below was sequenced from the same sample in a study of blood T cell repertoires in COVID-19. This table comes from immunoSEQ multiplex PCR, and its TCRdb copy is limited to in-frame clones, with some not included. The data show about 46,000 clones, around 87% seen once. Sequencing was carried out using peripheral blood. These receptors were obtained from a human donor in a cohort sampled during active COVID-19.

The chain couples TRBV4-3 to TRBJ2-5, with D unclear. The ends were cut back, 2 bases at V and 1 base at J, with 14 bases in the middle. The CDR3 is 16 amino acids. Germline lookup yields CDR1 LGHNA and CDR2 YSLEER. The CDR3: CASSQRGSAFQETQYF. Written as DNA, the CDR3 is TGCGCCAGCAGCCAACGAGGTTCAGCGTTCCAAGAGACCCAGTACTTC.

The chain couples TRBV4-1 to TRBJ2-6; D perhaps matches TRBD2 (6 bases). Germline V lookup: CDR1 MGHRA, CDR2 YSYEKL. This CDR3 comprises 16 residues. Trimming stripped 0 bases from V and 4 bases from J, with 10 bases between. CDR3 DNA sequence: TGCGCCAGCAGCCAAGATGGAGGGACCGGGGCCAACGTCCTGACTTTC. Translating gives CASSQDGGTGANVLTF.

The chain employs TRBV6-4 and TRBJ2-3; the match to TRBD2 covers 11 bases. The V segment lost 6 bases and the J segment 2 bases; nucleotides outside the gene matches: 4. CDR3 size: 15 residues. Germline lookup yields CDR1 MRHNA and CDR2 SNTAGT. CDR3 amino acids: CASRRLAGFTDTQYF. The CDR3 DNA reads as TGTGCCAGCAGGCGACTAGCGGGGTTCACAGATACGCAGTATTTT.

V and J are TRBV5-1 and TRBJ2-1; 7 nucleotides line up with TRBD1. There are 14 residues in the CDR3. Germline CDR1 and CDR2: SGHRS and YFSETQ. Trimming cost V 4 bases and J 7 bases; bases outside gene matches: 8. The CDR3 loop is CASSPGTEGNEQFF. The CDR3, as DNA: TGCGCCAGCAGCCCTGGGACAGAGGGGAATGAGCAGTTCTTC.

The chain employs TRBV9 and TRBJ2-3; 9 nucleotides agree with TRBD2. V shed 7 bases and J 4 bases; nucleotides not matched to a gene: 7. The CDR3 has 14 amino acids. Per germline, CDR1 SGDLS and CDR2 YYNGEE. The CDR3 sequence is CASGRRGGADTQYF. For the CDR3, the DNA is TGTGCCAGCGGACGGCGGGGGGGGGCAGATACGCAGTATTTT.

The chain employs TRBV10-3 and TRBJ1-4; D ambiguous. Trimming took 2 bases from V and 5 from J, leaving 21 bases between them. Germline V gene sequence: CDR1 ENHRY, CDR2 SYGVKD. This CDR3 comprises 18 residues. CDR3 coding DNA: TGTGCCATCAGTGAGGCTCGTGGATTTCGGGAGACCAATGAAAAACTGTTTTTT. Its translation is CAISEARGFRETNEKLFF.

The V call is TRBV27, the J call TRBJ2-7; 7 positions agree with TRBD1. CDR3 length: 15 residues. Germline V lookup: CDR1 MNHEY, CDR2 SMNVEV (reference sequence). With 5 bases clipped from V and 1 base from J, the junction kept 8 bases outside the gene matches. The CDR3 loop reads CASSTTGTVSYEQYF. CDR3 DNA: TGTGCCAGCAGTACGACCGGGACAGTTTCCTACGAGCAGTACTTC.

This clone is a singleton in its sample. The chain has TRBV28 and TRBJ2-7; 15 bases map to TRBD2. The germline CDR1 and CDR2 sequences are MDHEN and SYDVKM. The CDR3 covers 16 residues. Losses at the gene ends were 6 bases for V and 0 bases for J; bases not matched to a gene: 3. The CDR3 DNA follows: TGTGCCAGCAGAGGGACTAGCGGGAGGAGCTCCTACGAGCAGTACTTC. This gives the protein CASRGTSGRSSYEQYF.

This chain links TRBV19 with TRBJ2-7; 9 bases are a match to TRBD1. There are 15 residues in the CDR3. The junction had 6 bases not matched to a gene; V was cut back by 6 bases and J by 0 bases. CDR1 and CDR2 (germline): LNHDA, SQIVND (reference sequence). This chain's CDR3 is CASRSPGQGSYEQYF. CDR3 coding DNA: TGTGCCAGTAGATCTCCGGGACAGGGCTCCTACGAGCAGTACTTC.

J is TRBJ2-1 and V is TRBV4-2, with 11 bases fitting TRBD2. CDR1 and CDR2 (germline): LGHNA, YNFKEQ. V was pared by 3 bases and J by 5 bases, with 6 bases of the junction left unmatched. The CDR3 is 16 residues long. This chain's CDR3 is CASSHTTSGGDNEQFF. The CDR3, as DNA: TGTGCCAGCAGCCATACTACTAGCGGGGGTGACAATGAGCAGTTCTTC.

The chain recombines TRBV15 with TRBJ1-3; 7 bases line up with TRBD1. There are 14 residues in the CDR3. Trimming cost V 2 bases and J 4 bases; bases outside gene matches: 2. CDR1 is LNHNV, CDR2 YYDKDF, per germline (reference sequence). CDR3 protein: CATSRPDRGNTIYF. The CDR3 nucleotides read TGTGCCACCAGCAGACCGGACAGGGGAAACACCATATATTTT.

V usage is TRBV15 and J usage is TRBJ1-1; 11 bases agree with TRBD1. The CDR3 covers 15 residues. The germline CDR1 and CDR2 sequences are LNHNV and YYDKDF (reference sequence). The J segment lost 5 bases and the V segment lost 6 bases, leaving 8 bases of the junction unmatched. For the CDR3, the DNA is TGTGCCACCAGGGGGACAGGGGGACGAGGGACTGAAGCTTTCTTT. Its protein product is CATRGTGGRGTEAFF.

The CDR3 DNA reads as TGCGCCAGCAGCCTGCCGGAGGGGAGGAGCAATCAGCCCCAGCATTTT. Its translation: CASSLPEGRSNQPQHF. The V gene is TRBV5-1, the J gene TRBJ1-5, with D possibly TRBD1 on 5 matching bases. CDR3 length: 16 residues. Trimming pared 4 bases from V and 1 base from J, leaving 15 bases between. Germline CDR1 is SGHRS and CDR2 is YFSETQ. The full variable domain, with the rest looked up from reference TRBV5-1 and TRBJ1-5, is KAGVTQTPRYLIKTRGQQVTLSCSPISGHRSVSWYQQTPGQGLQFLFEYFSETQRNKGNFPGRFSGRQFSNSRSEMNVSTLELGDSALYLCASSLPEGRSNQPQHFGDGTRLSIL.

This clone showed up just once. This chain connects TRBV5-4 to TRBJ2-7; TRBD1 is a possible D gene (8 bases). Germline values: CDR1 SGHNT, CDR2 YYREEE (reference sequence). This CDR3 is built from 15 residues. With 4 bases removed from V and 4 bases from J, the gap between germline ends came to 18 bases. CDR3 nucleotide sequence: TGTGCCAGCAGCGGGGGGGGGACAGGTAGATACGAGCAGTACTTC. It is translated as CASSGGGTGRYEQYF. The full variable domain, rest sourced from reference TRBV5-4 and TRBJ2-7, is ETGVTQSPTHLIKTRGQQVTLRCSSQSGHNTVSWYQQALGQGPQFIFQYYREEENGRGNFPPRFSGLQFPNYSSELNVNALELDDSALYLCASSGGGTGRYEQYFGPGTRLTVT.

This clone was seen a single time. This chain connects TRBV12-3 or TRBV12-4 to TRBJ2-1; D is possibly TRBD1 (6 bases). Trimming cost V 8 bases and J 5 bases, with 10 bases left between them. The CDR3 length is 12 residues. The CDR3 DNA follows: TGTGCCAGCTCAGGGGCCAACAATGAGCAGTTCTTC. Translation gives CASSGANNEQFF.

V and J are TRBV19 and TRBJ2-3; 9 nucleotides agree with TRBD2. The CDR3 totals 16 residues. The germline V gene encodes CDR1 LNHDA and CDR2 SQIVND (reference sequence). With 6 bases clipped from V and 1 base from J, the junction kept 8 bases outside the gene matches. CDR3 region: CASSPTGLARTDTQYF. In DNA form, the CDR3 reads TGTGCCAGTAGCCCCACGGGACTAGCTCGCACAGATACGCAGTATTTT.

V usage is TRBV10-2 and J usage is TRBJ2-3; TRBD2 matches at 9 bases. CDR1 and CDR2 (germline): WSHSY, SAAADI. With V trimmed by 7 bases and J by 7 bases, 9 bases remained unmatched. The CDR3 has 14 amino acids. CDR3 sequence reads: CASTPGLAGHTQYF. The DNA for the CDR3 is TGCGCCAGCACCCCGGGGCTAGCGGGGCATACGCAGTATTTT.

This sequence joins TRBV11-2 and TRBJ2-1; the match to TRBD2 covers 7 bases. Per the germline V gene, CDR1 is SGHAT and CDR2 is FQNNGV. With V trimmed by 7 bases and J by 5 bases, 14 bases remained unmatched. CDR3 length: 16 residues. The CDR3: CASTPRGASGNNEQFF. The CDR3 nucleotides are TGTGCCAGCACCCCCCGCGGGGCTAGCGGAAACAATGAGCAGTTCTTC.

The chain recombines TRBV13 with TRBJ1-4, with TRBD1 matching 11 bases. The CDR3 length is 16 residues. V was clipped by 5 bases and J by 11 bases; unmatched bases: 13. Germline-derived CDR1 and CDR2 are PRHDT and FYEKMQ (reference sequence). The CDR3 DNA is TGTGCCAGCAGCCCGAGCCGCGGACAGGGGGCGATGAAACTGTTTTTT. Translation: CASSPSRGQGAMKLFF.

This sequence joins TRBV11-2 and TRBJ2-6; TRBD2 is a possible D gene (6 bases). V was pared by 6 bases and J by 8 bases, with 17 bases between. Germline CDR1 is SGHAT and CDR2 is FQNNGV. CDR3 size: 15 residues. CDR3 loop: CASRQFRGSTNVLTF. The CDR3 DNA is TGTGCCAGCAGGCAATTCCGGGGGTCGACCAACGTCCTGACTTTC.

The chain is built from TRBV4-3 and TRBJ1-4, with D possibly matching TRBD1 (6 bases). From germline, CDR1 is LGHNA and CDR2 YSLEER. The CDR3 spans 17 residues. With 3 bases removed from V and 6 bases from J, the gap between germline ends came to 20 bases. DNA of the CDR3: TGCGCCAGCAGCCAGGAAGGGGGGGGGCGCGTTCATGAAAAACTGTTTTTT. It specifies CASSQEGGGRVHEKLFF.

The chain recombines TRBV7-9 with TRBJ2-7; the D is unclear. With 1 base removed from V and 1 base from J, the gap between germline ends came to 8 bases. This CDR3 comprises 14 residues. Per germline, CDR1 SEHNR and CDR2 FQNEAQ (reference sequence). CDR3 sequence reads: CASSLDGRSYEQYF. DNA for the CDR3: TGTGCCAGCAGCTTAGATGGGCGATCCTACGAGCAGTACTTC.

The chain carries TRBV24-1 and TRBJ2-1, with TRBD1 identical over 10 bases. The CDR3 has 16 residues. CDR1 KGHDR and CDR2 SFDVKD come from the germline V gene. The V and J ends lost 5 bases and 6 bases, in that order; junction bases with no gene match: 9. The CDR3 DNA reads TGTGCCACCAGTGTCCCCGGGACAGGGGCTAGCAATGAGCAGTTCTTC. As protein: CATSVPGTGASNEQFF.

This chain uses TRBV4-1 with TRBJ2-2; 7 bases match TRBD2. Germline V CDR1 and CDR2: MGHRA, YSYEKL. The CDR3 has 17 residues. V lost 2 bases and J lost 1; bases outside the gene matches: 7. The CDR3 sequence: CASSQPSSGKNTGELFF. In DNA form, the CDR3 reads TGCGCCAGCAGCCAACCTTCTAGCGGAAAGAACACCGGGGAGCTGTTTTTT.

V is TRBV6-5 and J is TRBJ2-7; the match to TRBD1 covers 8 bases. The CDR3 contains 14 residues. Trimming at V came to 6 bases and at J to 1 base, leaving 5 bases not matched to a gene. Germline V gene data show CDR1 as MNHEY and CDR2 as SVGAGI. In DNA form, the CDR3 reads TGTGCCAGCAGAGTGGGGACAGGATCCTACGAGCAGTACTTC. Translated, it gives CASRVGTGSYEQYF.

The V gene is TRBV27, the J gene TRBJ2-1; no definite D call. The V gene lost 3 bases and the J gene lost 0 bases, with 3 bases spanning the gap. CDR3 size: 13 residues. Germline CDR1 MNHEY, CDR2 SMNVEV (reference sequence). The CDR3 loop reads CASSLSSYNEQFF. The CDR3 nucleotides read TGTGCCAGCAGTTTGAGCTCCTACAATGAGCAGTTCTTC.

The chain couples TRBV6-5 to TRBJ2-1, with 8 nucleotides matching TRBD1. Germline trimming cut 5 bases from V and 3 bases from J; bases unmatched to any gene: 6. Germline values: CDR1 MNHEY, CDR2 SVGAGI. This CDR3 region has 15 residues. The chain's CDR3 is CASSNGQGDYNEQFF. DNA of the CDR3: TGTGCCAGCAGTAACGGACAGGGTGACTACAATGAGCAGTTCTTC.

The chain recombines TRBV11-2 with TRBJ2-2, with D perhaps matching TRBD2 (6 bases). The CDR3 totals 17 residues. CDR1 is SGHAT, CDR2 FQNNGV, per germline. The ends were cut back, 0 bases at V and 1 base at J, with 12 bases in the middle. CDR3 protein: CASSLDLLAENTGELFF. The CDR3, as DNA: TGTGCCAGCAGCTTAGATCTGTTAGCGGAGAACACCGGGGAGCTGTTTTTT.

V usage is TRBV3-1 (or the pseudogene TRBV3-2) and J usage is TRBJ2-5; 10 bases fit TRBD2. The CDR3 totals 15 residues. With V trimmed by 1 base and J by 7 bases, 6 bases remained unmatched. Germline V gene lookup returns CDR1 LGHDT and CDR2 YNNKEL (reference sequence). The CDR3 coding sequence is TGTGCCAGCAGCCAAGGGACTAGCGGTGCGAGGACCCAGTACTTC. This sequence encodes CASSQGTSGARTQYF.